A selection of T cell receptor beta chains follows, all from one sample in a study of early T cells in non-severe SARS-CoV-2 infection. TCRdb called the 5' RACE reads again in MiXCR, with one record for every CDR3 protein. The sample contains tens of thousands of distinct CDR3 sequences, around 11% of which appear only once. This sample comprised whole blood, obtained at baseline. The receptors originated from an adult who was a healthcare worker with PCR-confirmed SARS-CoV-2 infection or an uninfected control (not recorded which). The donor label of this sample is uncertain. CDR3s include the opening cysteine and the closing phenylalanine or tryptophan. The D gene is left open where the match is weak. The size of a clone is reported for some rows only, either as once, few or many, or as a class for expanded clones.

v_call,j_call,d_call,clone_size,cdr3_aa,cdr3_nt
TRBV7-8,TRBJ1-3,TRBD1,many,CASSLRRGQGPGNTIYF,TGTGCCAGCAGCTTAAGAAGGGGACAGGGCCCTGGAAACACCATATATTTT
TRBV11-2,TRBJ2-1,TRBD2,many,CASSLPGGGNEQFF,TGTGCCAGCAGCTTGCCGGGGGGTGGCAATGAGCAGTTCTTC
TRBV29-1,TRBJ2-6,-,few,CSVGIAGANVLTF,TGCAGCGTTGGAATTGCTGGGGCCAACGTCCTGACTTTC
TRBV5-1,TRBJ1-1,TRBD1,many,CASSPGQGASTEAFF,TGCGCCAGCAGCCCCGGACAGGGGGCTAGCACTGAAGCTTTCTTT
TRBV5-1,TRBJ2-3,-,-,CASQRGGASLTDTQYF,TGCGCCAGCCAGAGAGGGGGGGCATCCCTAACAGATACGCAGTATTTT
TRBV11-3,TRBJ1-1,TRBD1,few,CASSLVGQKNTEAFF,TGTGCCAGCAGCTTAGTGGGACAGAAGAACACTGAAGCTTTCTTT
TRBV25-1,TRBJ1-1,TRBD1,-,CASSELRQGEKEAFF,TGTGCCAGCAGTGAATTAAGACAGGGGGAGAAAGAAGCTTTCTTT
TRBV6-5,TRBJ1-6,TRBD1,few,CASSPGQSSYNSPLHF,TGTGCCAGCAGCCCGGGACAGAGCTCCTATAATTCACCCCTCCACTTT
TRBV5-6,TRBJ2-2,-,-,CASSRGQRDTGELFF,TGTGCCAGCAGTCGGGGACAAAGGGACACCGGGGAGCTGTTTTTT
TRBV10-1,TRBJ2-1,-,-,CASSELHTGRHEQFF,TGCGCCAGCAGTGAGTTACACACCGGGCGGCATGAGCAGTTCTTC
TRBV4-1,TRBJ1-3,TRBD1,-,CASSQVPGTGTGNTIYF,TGCGCCAGCAGCCAAGTACCCGGGACAGGGACGGGAAACACCATATATTTT
TRBV6-6,TRBJ2-3,-,-,CASSYGPGQDTQYF,TGTGCCAGCAGTTACGGCCCCGGGCAAGATACGCAGTATTTT
TRBV11-2,TRBJ1-2,-,-,CASSLRAGLYGYTF,TGTGCCAGCAGCCTCCGGGCAGGCCTCTATGGCTACACCTTC
TRBV18,TRBJ2-3,-,few,CASSPPPGGPTDTQYF,TGTGCCAGCTCACCTCCGCCAGGGGGGCCCACAGATACGCAGTATTTT
TRBV19,TRBJ1-4,-,few,CASKSGRTNEKLFF,TGTGCCAGTAAATCAGGGCGAACTAATGAAAAACTGTTTTTT
TRBV20-1,TRBJ1-5,-,many,CSASLGTNQPQHF,TGCAGTGCTAGTTTAGGAACCAATCAGCCCCAGCATTTT
TRBV6-1,TRBJ2-1,TRBD2,-,CASSEAGLGYNEQFF,TGTGCCAGCAGTGAAGCTGGACTAGGGTACAATGAGCAGTTCTTC
TRBV7-9,TRBJ2-1,TRBD2,few,CASSSSGGNNEQFF,TGTGCCAGCAGCTCTAGCGGGGGGAACAATGAGCAGTTCTTC
TRBV29-1,TRBJ1-2,TRBD1,few,CSVEATGQLYGYTF,TGCAGCGTTGAGGCTACGGGACAGCTCTATGGCTACACCTTC
TRBV7-6,TRBJ2-5,-,many,CASSPPGPPAQETQYF,TGTGCCAGCAGCCCCCCCGGGCCGCCTGCCCAAGAGACCCAGTACTTC
TRBV24-1,TRBJ2-1,TRBD1,-,CATSDALGQGGSNEQFF,TGTGCCACCAGTGATGCCCTGGGACAGGGGGGGTCCAATGAGCAGTTCTTC
TRBV18,TRBJ1-2,-,-,CASSPSRHYGYTF,TGTGCCAGCTCACCAAGCCGGCACTATGGCTACACCTTC
TRBV11-2,TRBJ1-1,TRBD1,-,CASSSRTGQGAVTEAFF,TGTGCCAGCAGCTCACGAACAGGACAGGGGGCGGTCACTGAAGCTTTCTTT
TRBV29-1,TRBJ2-1,-,few,CSGGSRGGHEQFF,TGCAGCGGAGGATCCAGGGGTGGGCATGAGCAGTTCTTC
TRBV3-2,TRBJ1-2,-,few,CASSQDTGEYGYTF,TGTGCCAGCAGCCAAGATACGGGCGAGTATGGCTACACCTTC
TRBV20-1,TRBJ2-2,-,-,CSASKIESGELFF,TGCAGTGCTAGTAAAATAGAGTCCGGGGAGCTGTTTTTT
TRBV10-3,TRBJ2-1,-,-,CAISGGGSYNEQFF,TGTGCCATCAGTGGGGGCGGCTCCTACAATGAGCAGTTCTTC
TRBV7-2,TRBJ1-1,-,few,CASSLGAGGTEAFF,TGTGCCAGCAGCTTAGGAGCGGGAGGCACTGAAGCTTTCTTT
TRBV18,TRBJ1-2,TRBD1,few,CASSPQNRGPYDGYTF,TGTGCCAGCTCACCACAGAACAGGGGGCCTTATGATGGCTACACCTTC
TRBV12-3/TRBV12-4,TRBJ1-1,-,few,CASSLMVRMIAEAFF,TGTGCCAGCAGTTTAATGGTGAGGATGATCGCTGAAGCTTTCTTT
TRBV4-1,TRBJ1-3,-,few,CASSQVVGTASGNTIYF,TGCGCCAGCAGCCAAGTAGTAGGGACGGCCTCTGGAAACACCATATATTTT
TRBV6-9,TRBJ2-3,-,-,CASTSTVGTQQRADTQYF,TGTGCCAGCACCTCCACTGTCGGGACCCAACAGCGGGCAGATACGCAGTATTTT
TRBV18,TRBJ1-6,-,few,CASSAIQGLGSPLHF,TGTGCCAGCTCCGCGATACAGGGATTAGGATCACCCCTCCACTTT
TRBV6-1,TRBJ2-6,-,many,CASIGQLLGANVLTF,TGTGCCAGCATAGGACAGCTTCTTGGGGCCAACGTCCTGACTTTC
TRBV28,TRBJ1-5,-,-,CASSRDYRNQPQHF,TGTGCCAGCAGTCGGGACTACCGTAATCAGCCCCAGCATTTT
TRBV20-1,TRBJ2-4,TRBD1,-,CSARGTQGVAKNIQYF,TGCAGTGCTAGGGGAACACAGGGGGTGGCCAAAAACATTCAGTACTTC
TRBV5-6,TRBJ2-3,-,few,CASSLEQTSTDTQYF,TGTGCCAGCAGCTTGGAACAGACTAGCACAGATACGCAGTATTTT
TRBV2,TRBJ2-3,-,many,CASSEALLGGTDTQYF,TGTGCCAGCAGTGAAGCGCTTCTTGGGGGCACAGATACGCAGTATTTT
TRBV27,TRBJ2-3,-,few,CASSLRPPGIADTQYF,TGTGCCAGCAGTTTAAGGCCTCCCGGGATAGCAGATACGCAGTATTTT
TRBV20-1,TRBJ1-1,-,-,CSASRGYMVYTEAFF,TGCAGTGCTAGCAGGGGCTATATGGTCTACACTGAAGCTTTCTTT
TRBV9,TRBJ2-3,-,-,CASSVGVTDTQYF,TGTGCCAGCAGCGTAGGAGTCACAGATACGCAGTATTTT
TRBV6-6,TRBJ1-5,TRBD1,few,CASSYPQGSNQPQHF,TGTGCCAGCAGTTACCCACAGGGGAGCAATCAGCCCCAGCATTTT
TRBV20-1,TRBJ1-6,-,medium-sized,CSAGIGGGNSPLHF,TGCAGTGCAGGGATAGGAGGGGGTAATTCACCCCTCCACTTT
TRBV10-3,TRBJ2-5,-,few,CAISGQSQETQYF,TGTGCCATCAGTGGGCAGTCCCAAGAGACCCAGTACTTC
TRBV19,TRBJ1-5,-,-,CASTRSGDNNQPQHF,TGTGCCAGTACCCGGTCCGGGGATAACAATCAGCCCCAGCATTTT
TRBV5-1,TRBJ2-2,-,-,CASSIGTLAGELFF,TGCGCCAGCAGCATAGGGACATTGGCCGGGGAGCTGTTTTTT
TRBV11-2,TRBJ1-6,-,few,CASSFTGRGSPLHF,TGTGCCAGCAGCTTTACGGGGCGAGGTTCACCCCTCCACTTT
TRBV4-1,TRBJ1-2,-,many,CASSQERGATYGYTF,TGCGCCAGCAGCCAAGAGAGAGGGGCCACCTATGGCTACACCTTC
TRBV11-2,TRBJ2-3,-,-,CASSLGAGGPDTQYF,TGTGCCAGCAGCCTAGGGGCAGGAGGGCCAGATACGCAGTATTTT
TRBV12-3/TRBV12-4,TRBJ2-3,TRBD2,many,CASSPTSYTDTQYF,TGTGCCAGCAGCCCGACTAGCTATACAGATACGCAGTATTTT
TRBV7-6,TRBJ1-2,-,-,CASSLGPGANYGYTF,TGTGCCAGCAGCTTAGGTCCAGGGGCCAACTATGGCTACACCTTC
TRBV5-5,TRBJ2-2,-,few,CASSRPHGELFF,TGTGCCAGCAGCCGACCCCACGGGGAGCTGTTTTTT
TRBV2,TRBJ2-3,TRBD2,many,CASSARAGGVTDTQYF,TGTGCCAGCAGTGCCCGAGCGGGGGGAGTTACAGATACGCAGTATTTT
TRBV6-5,TRBJ2-4,-,few,CASSYSTDSYLAKNIQYF,TGTGCCAGCAGTTACTCGACAGACAGTTATTTGGCCAAAAACATTCAGTACTTC
TRBV29-1,TRBJ2-3,TRBD2,-,CSVQSPAGGYTDTQYF,TGCAGCGTTCAATCCCCGGCGGGGGGGTACACAGATACGCAGTATTTT
TRBV7-2,TRBJ2-5,TRBD1,few,CASSQRQGQETQYF,TGTGCCAGCAGCCAAAGACAGGGGCAAGAGACCCAGTACTTC
TRBV3-1,TRBJ2-5,TRBD2,few,CASSQEGAGAALETQYF,TGTGCCAGCAGCCAAGAGGGAGCGGGGGCCGCTCTCGAGACCCAGTACTTC
TRBV2,TRBJ2-5,TRBD2,-,CASGRTSGQETQYF,TGTGCCAGCGGGAGGACTAGCGGGCAAGAGACCCAGTACTTC
TRBV19,TRBJ2-6,-,-,CASSISGGANVLTF,TGTGCCAGTAGTATATCTGGTGGGGCCAACGTCCTGACTTTC
TRBV27,TRBJ2-5,-,few,CASSLTDYLGTQYF,TGTGCCAGCAGTTTGACCGACTACCTAGGGACCCAGTACTTC